This TCR beta chain stems from a study of cytomegalovirus exposure and HLA in healthy donors. Study-wide results and limits: Subsequent analysis of the 100 to 150 validation repertoires found a tendency for first-cohort TCR clusters to co-occur.

This CDR3 has 15 amino acids. The ends lost 7 bases at V and 1 base at J; junction bases unmatched: 8. Per the germline V gene, CDR1 is MNHEY and CDR2 is SMNVEV (reference sequence). Remarks on this clone: The antigen is unknown.

Measured with immunoSEQ multiplex PCR; TCRdb has only the in-frame clones, and not every one. The sample lists roughly 150,000 clones; 85% to 90% were seen once. V is TRBV27 and J is TRBJ2-7, with 9 positions matching TRBD1. The sequenced sample consisted of PBMCs. The sequence derives from a young woman in good health and CMV-seropositive. The CDR3 sequence: CASTPGGQGSYEQYF. The CDR3 DNA sequence: TGTGCCAGCACCCCGGGGGGACAGGGTTCCTACGAGCAGTACTTC.